The sequence of this T cell receptor (beta chain) was determined in a study of OX40 agonist ivuxolimab in advanced cancers. About the research overall: Every patient in dose escalation had hepatocellular carcinoma, melanoma, renal cell or head and neck cancer.

V was shortened by 0 bases and J by 1 base, with 5 bases between the two germline ends. The CDR3 contains 14 residues. Germline V CDR1 and CDR2: SGHRS, YFSETQ. Clones were read by immunoSEQ multiplex PCR, and TCRdb kept only the in-frame ones, dropping some. The repertoire holds about 58,000 clones, with about 82% as singletons. A note on this clone: The same CDR3 arises from other DNA sequences in this sample as well.

This specimen consisted of CD4+ or CD8+ T cells sorted from blood, obtained in a trial of the OX40 agonist ivuxolimab. This chain connects TRBV5-1 to TRBJ2-1; D is unclear. The clonotype originates from an adult with an advanced solid tumor such as melanoma, head and neck, liver or kidney cancer. The CDR3 DNA reads as TGCGCCAGCAGCTTGGGGCAGTCCTACAATGAGCAGTTCTTC. This sequence encodes CASSLGQSYNEQFF.